The rows below give T cell receptor beta chains drawn from one sample of a study of cytomegalovirus exposure and HLA in healthy donors. The table came from immunoSEQ multiplex PCR; TCRdb's copy has only in-frame clones and leaves some out. The sample holds 300,000 or so clones, 84% seen once. The sequenced material came from PBMCs. These receptor sequences come from a woman in her thirties or forties in good health and CMV-seropositive. The CDR3 runs from the conserved cysteine through the conserved F or W. The D gene is left open where the match is weak. Rows may omit the clone size; those that give it use once, few, many or a size class.

>.|TRBV19|TRBD2|TRBJ2-2
TGTGCCAGTAGTATAAGTAAACTAGCGGGAGTAGGGGAGCTGTTTTTT
CASSISKLAGVGELFF
>.|TRBV7-9|.|TRBJ2-1
TGTGCCAGCAGCTCGAGTTTCTCCCACTACAATGAGCAGTTCTTC
CASSSSFSHYNEQFF
>few|TRBV5-1|.|TRBJ1-1
TGCGCCAGCAGCTACCAGGGCCGAGACGAAGCTTTCTTT
CASSYQGRDEAFF
>.|TRBV6-6|.|TRBJ2-1
TGTGCCAGCAGTTCTCCGATCACGTCGGGCTACAATGAGCAGTTCTTC
CASSSPITSGYNEQFF
>.|TRBV30|.|TRBJ1-2
TGTGCCTGGAGCCCAGGGTTGACGAGTGGCTACACCTTC
CAWSPGLTSGYTF
>few|TRBV18|TRBD2|TRBJ2-1
TGTGCCAGCTCACCACAACTAGCGGTGACCTACAATGAGCAGTTCTTC
CASSPQLAVTYNEQFF
>.|TRBV7-9|TRBD2|TRBJ2-3
TGTGCCAGCATGGTACGGGAGGTTAGTCATACGCAGTATTTT
CASMVREVSHTQYF
>once|TRBV6-5|TRBD1|TRBJ1-4
TGTGCCAGCAGGGAACAGGGGTCTAAGGAAAAACTGTTTTTT
CASREQGSKEKLFF
>.|TRBV6-6|TRBD2|TRBJ2-7
TGTGCCAGCAGTTACTCGATGGCTAGCGGGGGCTACGAGCAGTACTTC
CASSYSMASGGYEQYF
>.|TRBV27|TRBD1|TRBJ1-6
TGTGCCAGCAGTTTGGACAGGGCGAATTCACCCCTCCACTTT
CASSLDRANSPLHF
>.|TRBV9|.|TRBJ1-1
TGTGCCAGCAGCGTAGTGACGGGGGGGAAAGCTTTCTTT
CASSVVTGGKAFF
>.|TRBV15|.|TRBJ2-7
TGTGCCACCAGCAGAGTTTTTGGGGGGGCTTTCTACGAGCAGTACTTC
CATSRVFGGAFYEQYF
>.|TRBV28|TRBD2|TRBJ2-7
TGTGCCAGCAGTTTCAGAAGCGGGAGCTCCTACGAGCAGTACTTC
CASSFRSGSSYEQYF
>.|TRBV28|TRBD1|TRBJ1-1
TGTGCCAGCAGTGTAGGACAGGGGAACACTGAAGCTTTCTTT
CASSVGQGNTEAFF
>.|TRBV7-6|TRBD1|TRBJ2-1
TGTGCCAGCAGCTCCCTCGGGGACAGGAGCTCCTACAATGAGCAGTTCTTC
CASSSLGDRSSYNEQFF
>.|TRBV7-8|TRBD1|TRBJ1-1
TGTGCCAGCAGCTTGGGGACAGGGACTTTGAACACTGAAGCTTTCTTT
CASSLGTGTLNTEAFF